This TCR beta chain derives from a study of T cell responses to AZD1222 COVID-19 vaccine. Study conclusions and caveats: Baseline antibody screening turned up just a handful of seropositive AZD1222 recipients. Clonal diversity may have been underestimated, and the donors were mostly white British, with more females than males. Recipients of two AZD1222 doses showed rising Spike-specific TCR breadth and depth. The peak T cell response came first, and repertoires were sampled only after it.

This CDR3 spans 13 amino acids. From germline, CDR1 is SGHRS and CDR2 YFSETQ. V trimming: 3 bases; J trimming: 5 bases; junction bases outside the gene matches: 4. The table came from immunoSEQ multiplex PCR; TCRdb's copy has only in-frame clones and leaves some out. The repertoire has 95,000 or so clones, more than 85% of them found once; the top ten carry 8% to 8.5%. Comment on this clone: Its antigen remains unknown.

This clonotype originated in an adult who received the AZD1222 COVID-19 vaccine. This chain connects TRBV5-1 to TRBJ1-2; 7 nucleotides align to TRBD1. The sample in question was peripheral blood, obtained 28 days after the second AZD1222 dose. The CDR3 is CASSSGQKYGYTF. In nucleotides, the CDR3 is TGCGCCAGCAGCTCGGGACAGAAATATGGCTACACCTTC.